This T cell receptor beta chain was obtained from a study of T cell repertoires in cytomegalovirus infection. General study points: In two of eight donors, the top clonotype was HLA-C-restricted CMV-specific.

TCRdb recomputed calls from the reads with MiXCR, one row per CDR3 protein. Of approximately 100,000 distinct CDR3 sequences in the sample, less than 55% were seen once. A word on this clonotype: Its matching antigen is unknown.

This TCR was recovered from a human donor in good health (CMV status not recorded). Some clones in this sample may be carry-over from other donors' samples. The sample here was CD8+ T cells from cultured PBMCs, taken from culture after CMV antigen stimulation.

The CDR3: CASRALKTGLQETQYF. The CDR3 nucleotides are TGTGCCAGCAGAGCCCTTAAAACAGGACTTCAAGAGACCCAGTACTTC. V usage is TRBV6-2 or TRBV6-3 and J usage is TRBJ2-5; either TRBD1 or TRBD2 may fit D (5 bases each). Trimming took 6 bases from V and 2 from J, leaving 19 bases between them. Germline CDR1 and CDR2: MNHEY and SVGEGT. This CDR3 spans 16 amino acids.